The 5 T cell receptor beta chains presented below share a single source sample, sequenced in a study of T cells expressing NK-cell markers. With the 5' RACE reads reprocessed, TCRdb shows one record per CDR3 protein and no DNA. This sample's clone table lists about 460,000 distinct CDR3 sequences. The sequencing sample was made of blood T cells: a sorted CD56 or NKG2C T cell subset, CD4+ or CD8+ T cells, or bulk PBMC T cells (not recorded which). The receptors shown here come from a woman aged 45-59 years in good health.

The V call is TRBV20-1, the J call TRBJ2-5; TCRdb selects TRBD2, and the lack of DNA leaves this call unchecked. The CDR3 extends over 17 amino acids. CDR1 DFQATT and CDR2 SNEGSKA come from the germline V gene (reference sequence). The CDR3: CSGGIWTSGRRQETQYF.

The V call is TRBV5-1, the J call TRBJ1-1. Germline V gives CDR1 SGHRS, CDR2 YFSETQ. The CDR3 totals 12 residues. The CDR3 reads CASSLAGQEAFF. Filled out from reference TRBV5-1 and TRBJ1-1, the complete variable domain reads KAGVTQTPRYLIKTRGQQVTLSCSPISGHRSVSWYQQTPGQGLQFLFEYFSETQRNKGNFPGRFSGRQFSNSRSEMNVSTLELGDSALYLCASSLAGQEAFFGQGTRLTVV.

The chain joins TRBV20-1 to TRBJ1-5; TCRdb's assignment of TRBD1 cannot be checked, as there is no DNA. The CDR3 is made up of 14 amino acids. Germline V gene lookup returns CDR1 DFQATT and CDR2 SNEGSKA (reference sequence). The CDR3 here is CSAVTDRSNQPQHF.

V usage is TRBV6-5 and J usage is TRBJ2-7; TCRdb picks TRBD2, but there is no DNA to check that call. Germline V gives CDR1 MNHEY, CDR2 SVGAGI. The CDR3 has 14 residues. Here the CDR3 reads CASRLAGNSYEQYF.

The chain links TRBV3-1 to TRBJ2-1; absent DNA, TCRdb's TRBD2 call cannot be checked. This CDR3 is built from 16 residues. Germline V gene data show CDR1 as LGHDT and CDR2 as YNNKEL (reference sequence). The CDR3 loop is CASSQDRRAWVAEQFF.